The rows below give T cell receptor beta chains drawn from one sample of a study of T cells after yellow fever vaccination. TCRdb reanalysed the 5' RACE reads using MiXCR and keeps one entry per CDR3 protein. In the table there are a few hundred thousand distinct CDR3 sequences, approximately 16% of which are singletons. This sample comprised PBMCs, obtained around 5 days after the first yellow fever vaccination. The receptors were sampled from a man between 18 and 29 years old who received the YFV17D yellow fever vaccine. The CDR3 runs from the conserved cysteine through the conserved F or W. A row's size may be missing; if present it is once, few, many or a size class.

>TRBV28|TRBJ2-1|18|few
CASSLLVGPPVIGNEQFF
>TRBV20-1|TRBJ2-5|16|-
CCARGTSVGDRETQYF
>TRBV9|TRBJ2-4|19|once
CASSVVKRKRTGAMDIQYF
>TRBV7-2|TRBJ2-7|15|few
CASSLARTGTYEQYF
>TRBV29-1|TRBJ2-4|12|-
CSVGHTENIQYF
>TRBV28|TRBJ2-7|13|-
CATEDREALEQYF
>TRBV5-1|TRBJ1-1|15|-
CASSSGSGGNTEAFF
>TRBV19|TRBJ2-5|16|few
CASSIDRDWDRKTQYF
>TRBV25-1|TRBJ2-7|16|many
CASSEGGPAGWDEQYF
>TRBV7-2|TRBJ1-2|14|-
CASSAHRDGPGYTF
>TRBV19|TRBJ2-2|15|-
CASNPGTLNTGELFF
>TRBV6-1|TRBJ1-2|14|few
CASRFQGIGYGYTF
>TRBV7-9|TRBJ2-1|16|few
CASSQDRASSYNEQFF
>TRBV12-3/TRBV12-4|TRBJ1-2|13|-
CASSFDRGNGYTF
>TRBV5-1|TRBJ2-1|13|once
CASSSLVVHEQFF
>TRBV19|TRBJ2-3|16|-
CASSTLRRGIADTQYF
>TRBV27|TRBJ2-2|15|few
CASRTESSYTGELFF
>TRBV24-1|TRBJ2-3|15|-
CATSAGQGRADTQYF
>TRBV29-1|TRBJ1-1|13|-
CSVVEQLNTEAFF
>TRBV3-1|TRBJ2-6|16|few
CASSQGVASGANVLTF
>TRBV11-2|TRBJ1-6|19|many
CASSLEDRVYYIDNSPLHF
>TRBV7-3|TRBJ2-2|14|many
CASSLSGNTGELFF
>TRBV7-9|TRBJ1-4|12|many
CASSFLDEKLFF
>TRBV7-6|TRBJ2-5|14|-
CASSHAGGQETQYF
>TRBV21-1|TRBJ2-5|16|-
CASSKRCQTFQETQYF
>TRBV7-9|TRBJ1-5|14|few
CASSSGFGNQPQHF
>TRBV10-3|TRBJ1-1|14|few
CAIRGQGGSTEAFF
>TRBV19|TRBJ2-1|14|-
CASSTQGVGNEQFF
>TRBV20-1|TRBJ1-5|13|few
CSARPEYNQPQHF
>TRBV24-1|TRBJ2-3|18|few
CATSDRGTDTQGADTQYF
>TRBV14|TRBJ1-1|15|-
CASSRRGGPGTEAFF
>TRBV24-1|TRBJ2-3|15|-
CATSDPGTVSDTQYF
>TRBV6-5|TRBJ1-1|14|few
CASSYGGGGTEAFF
>TRBV5-4|TRBJ2-3|17|-
CASSVPGQAFSTDTQYF
>TRBV29-1|TRBJ2-7|12|few
CSVEDGQDEQYF
>TRBV20-1|TRBJ1-2|12|few
CSALTANYGYTF
>TRBV5-1|TRBJ2-3|12|many
CASTEGADTQYF
>TRBV5-6|TRBJ2-5|15|few
CASSYRSVVGETQYF
>TRBV11-2|TRBJ2-7|19|-
CASSPFFLKNGTRPYEQYF
>TRBV7-9|TRBJ2-3|16|-
CASSPRLGAGTDTQYF
>TRBV6-2/TRBV6-3|TRBJ2-2|15|few
CASSYTGGVGGELFF